This T cell receptor (beta chain) was observed in a study of blood T cell repertoires in COVID-19. Study-wide context: Acute and convalescent COVID-19 specimens originated in the United States, Italy and Spain. Sample material is recorded as cDNA or gDNA derived from T cells, B-cell-depleted T cells, or PBMCs.

In the original processing: Nucleated cell counts were estimated from reference gene primer amplification. Clones were sequenced by immunoSEQ multiplex PCR, and TCRdb holds only the in-frame ones, with some missing. V, J and clone size reflect that table, while D and trimming were determined from the DNA. This table has about 210,000 clones, around 82% appearing once. Germline V gene sequence: CDR1 SGHKS, CDR2 YYEKEE (reference sequence). J was trimmed by 0 bases and V by 2 bases; bases with no gene match: 6. The CDR3 runs to 16 residues. This clone showed up just a few times. This receptor was taken from a woman aged 45-65 years with acute or convalescent COVID-19. V is TRBV5-5 and J is TRBJ2-7, with 9 bases fitting TRBD1. Source material: peripheral blood. The CDR3, as DNA: TGTGCCAGCAGCTTAACCGGGACAGGGTCCTCCTACGAGCAGTACTTC. Protein product: CASSLTGTGSSYEQYF.